This TCR beta chain was sequenced in a study of T cells in Graves' hyperthyroidism and ophthalmopathy. Study-level information: The blood sample was taken at first diagnosis, before treatment began. Study-wide results and limits: Classification by a 13 V-J model distinguished ophthalmopathy from stable hyperthyroidism.

Germline trimming cut 6 bases from V and 7 bases from J; bases unmatched to any gene: 15. The CDR3 sequence is 17 residues long. Looked up from germline, CDR1 is MDHEN and CDR2 is SYDVKM. This clonotype has a count of ten or more. The antigen is undetermined. There were TCR beta CDR3 regions amplified from RNA transcripts. HTBI primers were employed in a first-round RT-PCR of the TCR CDR3. MiXCR was run by TCRdb on the multiplex PCR reads, yielding one entry per CDR3 protein. The sample consists of roughly 750,000 distinct CDR3 sequences, approximately 16% of them appearing once. The PBMCs were sourced from fresh peripheral blood (approximately 10 ml).

Specimen: blood. This TCR was recovered from a man younger than 30 with Graves' hyperthyroidism. This chain links TRBV28 with TRBJ2-7; 13 nucleotides line up with TRBD2. The CDR3 sequence is CASSATPTSGRAREQYF. DNA for the CDR3: TGTGCCAGCAGCGCCACCCCAACTAGCGGGAGGGCCCGAGAGCAGTACTTC.